The present T cell receptor (beta chain) was sequenced within a study of shared clonotypes between healthy human individuals. Germline CDR1 SEHNR, CDR2 FQNEAQ (reference sequence). This CDR3 is 15 amino acids long. V was trimmed by 1 base and J by 1 base, leaving 10 bases between them. The test was conducted at deep level. Each subset's genomic DNA was split evenly across several immunoSEQ plates. Authors' methods: Sequence data from immunoSEQ were junction-only and lacked quality scores; consequently, filtering differed. TCRdb's copy holds only in-frame clones and misses some; the assay was immunoSEQ multiplex PCR. V, J and clone size are those of that table, while D and trimming were read from the DNA. The data hold about 2.3 million clones, with 85% to 95% observed a single time. General study findings and limits: Estimated richness was generally greater in naive than memory subsets.

Concerning this clone itself: Its specificity is unknown.

The sequencing input was naive CD4+ T cells from PBMCs. Regarding subset: CD45RA+ positively selected. The rearrangement uses TRBV7-9 and TRBJ2-5; possibly TRBD2 for D (6 bases). This clonotype originated in a man between 18 and 35 years old in good health. Some clones in this sample may be carry-over from other donors' samples. The CDR3 coding sequence is TGTGCCAGCAGCTTAGTTTTGGGGGGCCAAGAGACCCAGTACTTC. This sequence encodes CASSLVLGGQETQYF. Using reference TRBV7-9 and TRBJ2-5 for the parts outside the CDR3, the full variable domain is DTGVSQNPRHKITKRGQNVTFRCDPISEHNRLYWYRQTLGQGPEFLTYFQNEAQLEKSRLLSDRFSAERPKGSFSTLEIQRTEQGDSAMYLCASSLVLGGQETQYFGPGTRLLVL.